A single sample is the source of the 28 T cell receptor beta chains below, sequenced in a study of T cells after yellow fever vaccination. A single record per CDR3 protein comes from TCRdb applying MiXCR to the 5' RACE reads. The data contain around 310,000 distinct CDR3 sequences, roughly 4.3% of them singletons. Sequenced material: PBMCs, taken 5 days after the yellow fever booster vaccination. The receptors stem from a young man who received the YFV17D yellow fever vaccine.

This clonotype appeared many times. The V call is TRBV7-2, the J call TRBJ1-3; D gene unclear. Deletions cut 5 bases from V and 2 bases from J, with 7 bases between. The CDR3 is made up of 13 amino acids. Germline V CDR1 and CDR2: SGHTA, FQGNSA. CDR3 nucleotide sequence: TGTGCCAGCAGCCGCATAGCTGGAAACACCATATATTTT. This translates into CASSRIAGNTIYF.

This clonotype turned up a few times. This chain joins TRBV6-5 and TRBJ2-1, with a tentative D call TRBD2 (5 bases). Between the trimmed V and J ends, which lost 2 bases and 7 bases, there was a span of 9 bases. There are 13 residues in the CDR3. Germline CDR1 reads MNHEY; CDR2 reads SVGAGI. The CDR3 is CASSYDYPNEQFF. In DNA, the CDR3 is TGTGCCAGCAGTTACGACTACCCAAATGAGCAGTTCTTC.

This chain uses TRBV28 with TRBJ1-1, with D tentatively TRBD1 (6 bases). The germline V and J ends were trimmed by 7 bases and 8 bases, with 17 bases remaining between them. The germline V gene has CDR1 MDHEN and CDR2 SYDVKM. The CDR3 runs to 13 residues. The CDR3 is CASTKRDIPEAFF. Written as DNA, the CDR3 is TGTGCCAGCACCAAACGGGACATACCCGAAGCTTTCTTT.

The chain combines TRBV7-2 with TRBJ1-3; TRBD1 aligns across 7 bases. V dropped 4 bases and J dropped 4; count of bases not matched to a gene: 10. In germline, CDR1 is SGHTA, CDR2 FQGNSA. The CDR3 totals 16 residues. CDR3 region: CASSSWDSRHGNTIYF. CDR3 coding DNA: TGTGCCAGCAGCTCCTGGGACAGCCGTCACGGAAACACCATATATTTT.

V is TRBV19 and J is TRBJ2-2; D may be TRBD2 (5 bases). The CDR3 is 14 residues long. Germline lookup yields CDR1 LNHDA and CDR2 SQIVND (reference sequence). Deletions cut 1 base from V and 6 bases from J, with 9 bases between. CDR3 coding DNA: TGTGCCAGTAGTATAGCGGACTCCTCCGGGGAGCTGTTTTTT. It translates to CASSIADSSGELFF.

This clonotype was seen repeatedly, ten times or more. The rearrangement links TRBV14 to TRBJ1-4, with D tentatively TRBD1 (5 bases). CDR3 length equals 19 residues. CDR1 is SGHDN and CDR2 is FVKESK in the germline V gene. Trimming removed 3 bases from V and 0 bases from J, with 20 bases in between. CDR3 amino acids: CASSQAYGRSRATNEKLFF. CDR3 bases: TGTGCCAGCAGCCAGGCCTACGGGCGGTCCAGGGCAACTAATGAAAAACTGTTTTTT.

This clonotype was found many times. The J gene is TRBJ2-1, the V gene TRBV3-1, with 7 bases identical to TRBD1. There are 15 residues in the CDR3. V lost 4 bases to trimming and J lost 4 bases; unmatched junction nucleotides: 7. Germline V gene lookup returns CDR1 LGHDT and CDR2 YNNKEL (reference sequence). CDR3 protein: CASSRDRVGYNEQFF. CDR3 sequence (DNA): TGTGCCAGCAGCCGCGACAGGGTCGGATACAATGAGCAGTTCTTC.

V gene TRBV6-6 combines with J gene TRBJ2-3; 7 bases line up with TRBD1. The CDR3 consists of 13 residues. CDR1 MNHNY and CDR2 SVGAGI come from the germline V gene (reference sequence). V was clipped by 6 bases and J by 11 bases; unmatched bases: 11. As DNA, the CDR3 is TGTGCCAGCAGACGAGGGACAGAGGACTTGCAGTATTTT. Its protein product is CASRRGTEDLQYF.

This clonotype was detected only a few times. This chain uses TRBV9 with TRBJ1-6; no definite D call. V was clipped by 0 bases and J by 9 bases, with 13 bases between them. The CDR3 has 15 residues. Germline loops: CDR1 SGDLS, CDR2 YYNGEE. CDR3: CASSVDGGRGSPLHF. The DNA of the CDR3 is TGTGCCAGCAGCGTAGATGGAGGGCGAGGTTCACCCCTCCACTTT.

This clonotype was seen repeatedly, ten times or more. The chain joins TRBV7-9 to TRBJ2-7; D may be TRBD1 (6 bases). This CDR3 has 14 amino acids. The V and J ends lost 3 bases and 1 base respectively, with 10 bases between them. Germline V gene sequence: CDR1 SEHNR, CDR2 FQNEAQ (reference sequence). The CDR3 here is CASSFGQNSYEQYF. In DNA, the CDR3 is TGTGCCAGCAGCTTCGGACAGAATTCCTACGAGCAGTACTTC.

The sample holds a few counts of this clonotype. The V and J genes are TRBV5-1 and TRBJ2-2; weak D call: TRBD2 (5 bases). Trimming left V 2 bases short and J 7 bases short, with 15 bases between. The CDR3 loop spans 15 amino acids. CDR1 is SGHRS and CDR2 is YFSETQ in the germline V gene. The CDR3 nucleotides are TGCGCCAGCAGCTTAACGAGCTCTGAGGGCGGGGAGCTGTTTTTT. Translation gives CASSLTSSEGGELFF. Supplemented by reference TRBV5-1 and TRBJ2-2, the full variable domain reads KAGVTQTPRYLIKTRGQQVTLSCSPISGHRSVSWYQQTPGQGLQFLFEYFSETQRNKGNFPGRFSGRQFSNSRSEMNVSTLELGDSALYLCASSLTSSEGGELFFGEGSRLTVL.

The rearrangement links TRBV12-3 or TRBV12-4 to TRBJ1-6; 7 bases match TRBD1. CDR3 length equals 14 residues. Trimming took 6 bases from V and 9 from J; bases not matched to a gene: 8. The CDR3 reads CASSPQGESSPLHF. In DNA form, the CDR3 reads TGTGCCAGCAGCCCTCAGGGGGAAAGTTCACCCCTCCACTTT.

This clonotype came up many times. The chain carries TRBV9 and TRBJ1-1; TRBD1 might be the D (6 bases). CDR1 is SGDLS, CDR2 YYNGEE, per germline. The CDR3 contains 13 residues. V was clipped by 7 bases and J by 4 bases, with 14 bases between them. In DNA form, the CDR3 reads TGTGCCAGCGGTACAGGGCCGGGCACTGAAGCTTTCTTT. It translates to CASGTGPGTEAFF.

This clonotype has a handful of counts. This chain joins TRBV7-3 and TRBJ2-3; D is unclear. The V end lost 6 bases, the J end lost 4 bases, and 17 bases lay between the germline ends. This CDR3 is built from 15 residues. Germline CDR1 SGHTA, CDR2 FQGTGA. The CDR3 DNA is TGTGCCAGCAGGTCCCCCGGTCGTGAACCAGATACGCAGTATTTT. Amino acid sequence: CASRSPGREPDTQYF.

The V and J genes are TRBV7-2 and TRBJ2-5; D gene uncertain. CDR1 is SGHTA, CDR2 FQGNSA, per germline. CDR3 length equals 12 residues. The V end was cut by 3 bases, the J end by 5 bases, with 7 bases between. In DNA, the CDR3 is TGTGCCAGCAGCTTTAACGGGGAGACCCAGTACTTC. Translation gives CASSFNGETQYF.

This clonotype has more than one count but fewer than ten. The chain's CDR3 is CATSGTGGSYGYTF. The CDR3 DNA is TGTGCCACCAGTGGGACAGGGGGTTCCTATGGCTACACCTTC. The chain is built from TRBV24-1 and TRBJ1-2; 10 bases are a match to TRBD1. V lost 5 bases, J lost 4 bases, and 3 bases stayed unmatched. The CDR3 totals 14 residues. Germline loops: CDR1 KGHDR, CDR2 SFDVKD.

This clonotype was detected ten times or more. V usage is TRBV5-6 and J usage is TRBJ2-7; D may correspond to TRBD1 or TRBD2 (6 bases each). Germline V gene data show CDR1 as SGHDT and CDR2 as YYEEEE. V dropped 6 bases and J dropped 3 bases, with 19 bases sitting between them. This CDR3 is built from 15 residues. This chain's CDR3 is CASTSEGGLDYEQYF. CDR3 sequence (DNA): TGTGCCAGCACCTCGGAGGGGGGATTGGACTACGAGCAGTACTTC.

This clonotype was seen many times. The genes are TRBV7-2 and TRBJ2-1, with 10 bases fitting TRBD2. The V gene's germline CDR1 is SGHTA and CDR2 FQGNSA. The CDR3 loop spans 16 amino acids. J lost 6 bases, V lost 1 base, and 6 bases had no gene match. Written as DNA, the CDR3 is TGTGCCAGCAGCTTAGTCGGTCTAGCGGGGGCCAATGAGCAGTTCTTC. It yields the protein CASSLVGLAGANEQFF.

This clonotype was recorded at least ten times. The chain couples TRBV5-1 to TRBJ1-2, with D possibly matching TRBD1 (5 bases). Germline V gene data show CDR1 as SGHRS and CDR2 as YFSETQ. The CDR3 length is 13 residues. V was trimmed by 0 bases and J by 8 bases, leaving 11 bases between them. CDR3: CASSLVLQVGYTF. The CDR3 bases are TGCGCCAGCAGCTTGGTCCTACAGGTCGGCTACACCTTC.

The chain combines TRBV7-9 with TRBJ1-1; D gene uncertain. Trimming took 4 bases from V and 7 from J, leaving 7 bases between them. CDR1 is SEHNR and CDR2 is FQNEAQ in the germline V gene (reference sequence). The CDR3 is 11 residues long. The CDR3 bases are TGTGCCAGCAGCTCCTCAGATGAAGCTTTCTTT. Its protein product is CASSSSDEAFF.

V is TRBV5-1 and J is TRBJ2-7; maybe TRBD1 (5 bases). Germline lookup yields CDR1 SGHRS and CDR2 YFSETQ. This CDR3 comprises 13 residues. The V gene lost 3 bases and the J gene lost 6 bases, with 13 bases spanning the gap. CDR3 protein: CASSWGLTGEQYV. In DNA form, the CDR3 reads TGCGCCAGCAGCTGGGGCCTCACAGGCGAGCAGTACGTC.

A few counts support this clonotype. This chain joins TRBV30 and TRBJ2-5; unclear D gene. Germline CDR1 GTSNPN, CDR2 SVGIG (reference sequence). V lost 1 base and J 1 base, leaving 7 bases between the germline ends. The CDR3 covers 13 residues. The CDR3: CAWSAQVQETQYF. For the CDR3, the DNA is TGTGCCTGGAGTGCGCAGGTCCAAGAGACCCAGTACTTC.

This clonotype was detected a few times. DNA of the CDR3: TGTGCCAGCTCACCCCTCTCCGATTCGGAGCAGTACGTC. It translates to CASSPLSDSEQYV. The rearrangement uses TRBV18 and TRBJ2-7; D gene ambiguous. CDR1 and CDR2 from the germline V gene are KGHSH and LQKENI. Trimming left V 3 bases short and J 7 bases short, with 13 bases between. The CDR3 has 13 amino acids.

This clonotype was observed at least ten times. The chain carries TRBV5-4 and TRBJ2-5, with D perhaps TRBD1 (5 bases). Germline CDR1 SGHNT, CDR2 YYREEE (reference sequence). Trimming removed 4 bases at V and 2 bases at J, with 15 bases between. The CDR3 is made up of 15 amino acids. CDR3 residues: CASSANSGAQETQYF. The CDR3 DNA is TGTGCCAGCAGCGCGAACAGTGGGGCGCAAGAGACCCAGTACTTC.

The sample holds many counts of this clonotype. This chain's CDR3 is CASSLAAGRKNTGELFF. The CDR3 DNA is TGTGCCAGCAGCTTAGCAGCTGGCAGGAAGAACACCGGGGAGCTGTTTTTT. The V call is TRBV7-2, the J call TRBJ2-2; unclear D gene. Trimming took off 0 bases at V and 1 base at J, with 12 bases between the two ends. This CDR3 has 17 residues. Looked up from germline, CDR1 is SGHTA and CDR2 is FQGNSA.

J is TRBJ2-3 and V is TRBV20-1; D gene ambiguous. The ends were cut back, 6 bases at V and 3 bases at J, with 19 bases in the middle. The V gene's germline CDR1 is DFQATT and CDR2 SNEGSKA (reference sequence). The CDR3 contains 15 residues. CDR3 nucleotides: TGCAGTGCCCCTAAGGCCCATAAGGAGACAGATACGCAGTATTTT. This sequence encodes CSAPKAHKETDTQYF.

Many counts were recorded for this clonotype. This chain uses TRBV7-9 with TRBJ2-3; TRBD1 matches 7 bases. V shed 5 bases, J shed 0 bases, and the junction held 8 bases outside the gene matches. The length of the CDR3 is 16 residues. Per the germline V gene, CDR1 is SEHNR and CDR2 is FQNEAQ (reference sequence). CDR3 DNA sequence: TGTGCCAGCAGCACCGGGACAGATCTGAGCACAGATACGCAGTATTTT. As protein: CASSTGTDLSTDTQYF.

V and J are TRBV7-2 and TRBJ1-1, with a tentative D call TRBD1 (5 bases). V lost 4 bases to trimming and J lost 3 bases, with 12 bases between them. CDR3 length equals 14 residues. CDR1 SGHTA and CDR2 FQGNSA come from the germline V gene. CDR3 region: CASSSSGGYTEAFF. Here the CDR3 DNA reads TGTGCCAGCAGCTCCTCTGGGGGGTACACTGAAGCTTTCTTT.